The entry that follows covers one T cell receptor beta chain sequence. This sample was taken from a study of OX40 agonist ivuxolimab in advanced cancers. The CDR3 spans 15 residues. The ends were cut back, 5 bases at V and 3 bases at J, with 14 bases in the middle. Germline V gene sequence: CDR1 MDHEN, CDR2 SYDVKM. Here immunoSEQ multiplex PCR was the method, and the copy in TCRdb shows in-frame clones only, minus some. The data hold roughly 77,000 clones, with 70% to 85% observed a single time. This receptor was taken from an adult with an advanced solid tumor such as melanoma, head and neck, liver or kidney cancer. J is TRBJ1-3 and V is TRBV28; D unclear. This sample comprised CD4+ or CD8+ T cells sorted from blood, obtained in a trial of the OX40 agonist ivuxolimab. CDR3 sequence (DNA): TGTGCCAGCAGTCCGACAAGGACCTATGGAAACACCATATATTTT. Its protein product is CASSPTRTYGNTIYF.